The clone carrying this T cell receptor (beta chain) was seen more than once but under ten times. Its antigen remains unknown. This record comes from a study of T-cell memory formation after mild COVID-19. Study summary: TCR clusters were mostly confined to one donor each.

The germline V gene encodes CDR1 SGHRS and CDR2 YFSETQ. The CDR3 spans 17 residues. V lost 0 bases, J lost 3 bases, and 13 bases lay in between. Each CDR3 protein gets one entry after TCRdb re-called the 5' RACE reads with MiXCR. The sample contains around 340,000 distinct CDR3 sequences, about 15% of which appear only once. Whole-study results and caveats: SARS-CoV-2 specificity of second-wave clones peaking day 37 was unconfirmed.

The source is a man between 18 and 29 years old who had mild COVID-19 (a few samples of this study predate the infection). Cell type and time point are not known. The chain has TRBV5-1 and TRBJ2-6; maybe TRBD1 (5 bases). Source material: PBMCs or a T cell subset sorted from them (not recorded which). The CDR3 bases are TGCGCCAGCAGCTTGGAGCGACAGTCGTATGGGGCCAACGTCCTGACTTTC. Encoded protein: CASSLERQSYGANVLTF.